This TCR beta chain was recorded in a study of identifying expanded T cells in peripheral blood. Comments on this clone: The target antigen is unknown.

Findings and limits, study-wide: Differentially abundant clones: 1 to 1.5 between replicates, about 15 at roughly 15 days, 19 at four. Across healthy donors, higher total template counts meant significantly greater approximately two-week count variance.

During the collection period, no donor immune events like infections were recorded. Assay: immunoSEQ multiplex PCR; the TCRdb copy retains only in-frame clones and omits some. The data show around 120,000 clones, 86% seen once. There are 15 residues in the CDR3. Between the trimmed V and J ends, which lost 1 base and 6 bases, there was a span of 16 bases. Per the germline V gene, CDR1 is LNHDA and CDR2 is SQIVND (reference sequence). The material sequenced was blood. The chain uses TRBV19 and TRBJ2-7; D gene uncertain. The clonotype comes from a person aged 18 to 70 in good health. CDR3 sequence (DNA): TGTGCCAGTAGTATAGGCCCCCCGACAACGCTCGAGCAGTACTTC. Translated: CASSIGPPTTLEQYF.